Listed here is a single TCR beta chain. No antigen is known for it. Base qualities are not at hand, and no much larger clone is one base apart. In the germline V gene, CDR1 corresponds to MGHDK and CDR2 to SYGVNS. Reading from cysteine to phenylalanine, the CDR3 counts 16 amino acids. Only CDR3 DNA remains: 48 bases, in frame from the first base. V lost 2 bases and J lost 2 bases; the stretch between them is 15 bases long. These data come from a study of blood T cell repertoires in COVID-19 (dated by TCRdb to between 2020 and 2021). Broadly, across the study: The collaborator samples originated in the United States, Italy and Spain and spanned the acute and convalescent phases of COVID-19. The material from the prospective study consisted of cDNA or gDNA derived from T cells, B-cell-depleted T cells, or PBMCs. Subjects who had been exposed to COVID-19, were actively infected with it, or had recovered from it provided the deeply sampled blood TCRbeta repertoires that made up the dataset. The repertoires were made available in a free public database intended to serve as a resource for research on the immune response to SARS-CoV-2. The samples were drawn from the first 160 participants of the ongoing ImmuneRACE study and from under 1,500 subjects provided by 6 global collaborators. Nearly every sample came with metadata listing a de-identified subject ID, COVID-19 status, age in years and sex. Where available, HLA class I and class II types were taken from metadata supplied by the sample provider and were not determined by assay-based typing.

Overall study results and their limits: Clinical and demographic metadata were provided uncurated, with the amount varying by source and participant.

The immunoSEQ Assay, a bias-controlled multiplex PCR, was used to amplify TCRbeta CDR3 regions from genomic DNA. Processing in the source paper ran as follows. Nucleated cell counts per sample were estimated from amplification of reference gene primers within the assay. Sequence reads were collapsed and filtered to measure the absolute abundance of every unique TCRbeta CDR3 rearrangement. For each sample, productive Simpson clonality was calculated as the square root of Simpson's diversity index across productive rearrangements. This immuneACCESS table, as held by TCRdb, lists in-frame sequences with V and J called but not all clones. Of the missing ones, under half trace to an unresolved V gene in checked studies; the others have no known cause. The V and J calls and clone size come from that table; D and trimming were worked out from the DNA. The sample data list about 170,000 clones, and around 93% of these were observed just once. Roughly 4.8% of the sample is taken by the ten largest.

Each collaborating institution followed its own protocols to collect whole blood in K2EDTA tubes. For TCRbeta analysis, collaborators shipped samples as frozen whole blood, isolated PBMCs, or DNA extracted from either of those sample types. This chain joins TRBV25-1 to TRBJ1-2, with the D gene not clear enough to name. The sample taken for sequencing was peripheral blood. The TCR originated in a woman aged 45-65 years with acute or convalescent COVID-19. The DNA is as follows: TGTGCCAGCAGTGAACAATCCGCGGCGGCGAACTATGGCTACACCTTC. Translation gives CASSEQSAAANYGYTF.